What follows are 4 T cell receptor beta chains derived from one specimen sequenced in a study of T cell clonotyping in hematopoietic cell transplantation. TCRdb's table, derived via immunoSEQ multiplex PCR, lists solely in-frame clones and lacks some. This table holds some 29,000 clones, roughly 80% found once. The sample's time point: recipient sample about 28 days before transplant, after cytoreduction. The sample consisted of peripheral blood mononuclear cells, taken before stem cell transplant. These receptors originate from a woman aged 30 to 39 with chronic myeloid leukemia. Some clones in this sample may be carry-over from other donors' samples.

J is TRBJ1-4 and V is TRBV14; D is unclear. Germline CDR1 reads SGHDN; CDR2 reads FVKESK. V was pared by 0 bases and J by 8 bases, with 13 bases between. The length of the CDR3 is 15 residues. CDR3 nucleotide sequence: TGTGCCAGCAGCCAAGATCCGGGATTAGGGGAAAAACTGTTTTTT. The encoded protein is CASSQDPGLGEKLFF.

This clone appeared a few times. V usage is TRBV6-6 and J usage is TRBJ1-1; D remains ambiguous. CDR3 length: 14 amino acids. Germline V gene lookup returns CDR1 MNHNY and CDR2 SVGAGI (reference sequence). The ends were cut back, 2 bases at V and 7 bases at J, with 14 bases in the middle. Here the CDR3 DNA reads TGTGCCAGCAGTTACCGTAGCGAGAGTAATGAAGCTTTCTTT. This translates into CASSYRSESNEAFF.

J is TRBJ2-4 and V is TRBV30; either TRBD1 or TRBD2 may supply D (5 bases each). From germline, CDR1 is GTSNPN and CDR2 SVGIG (reference sequence). V lost 0 bases and J 1 base, leaving 13 bases between the germline ends. The CDR3 loop spans 16 amino acids. In DNA form, the CDR3 reads TGTGCCTGGAGTGTAGGGTCCTGGGGGGCCAAAAACATTCAGTACTTC. Protein: CAWSVGSWGAKNIQYF.

The V and J genes are TRBV13 and TRBJ2-2; no reliable D call. The CDR3 is 12 amino acids. Trimming took 1 base from V and 5 from J, leaving 2 bases between them. Germline V gene lookup returns CDR1 PRHDT and CDR2 FYEKMQ (reference sequence). CDR3 in DNA: TGTGCCAGCAGCTTAGTAACCGGGGAGCTGTTTTTT. It is translated as CASSLVTGELFF.